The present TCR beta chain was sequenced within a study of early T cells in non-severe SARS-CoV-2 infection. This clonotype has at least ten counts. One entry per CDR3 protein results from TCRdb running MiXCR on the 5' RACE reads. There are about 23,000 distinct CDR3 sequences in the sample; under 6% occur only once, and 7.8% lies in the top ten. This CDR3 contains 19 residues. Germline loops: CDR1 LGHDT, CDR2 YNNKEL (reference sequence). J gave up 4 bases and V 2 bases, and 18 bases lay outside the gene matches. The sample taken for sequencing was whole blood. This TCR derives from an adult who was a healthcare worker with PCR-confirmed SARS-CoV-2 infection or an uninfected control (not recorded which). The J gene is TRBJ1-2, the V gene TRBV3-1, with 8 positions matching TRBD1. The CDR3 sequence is CASSQPLPGGGQGGYGYTF. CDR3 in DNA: TGTGCCAGCAGCCAACCCCTTCCGGGAGGAGGACAGGGTGGCTATGGCTACACCTTC.